This is a list of T cell receptor beta chains from one sample in a study of cytomegalovirus exposure and HLA in healthy donors. Produced via immunoSEQ multiplex PCR; TCRdb's table is partial and in-frame only. This sample has roughly 150,000 clones, with roughly 76% found just once. Sequencing was carried out using PBMCs. These receptors were collected from a male donor in good health and CMV-seronegative. Each CDR3 is given with its conserved first and last residue. A D gene is named only where the DNA matches it firmly. Size is stated for part of the rows, as once, few or many counts, or as a class when the clone is expanded.

D | size | J | V | length | CDR3 | DNA
NA | NA | TRBJ1-6 | TRBV18 | 16 | CASSPQQGRHNSPLHF | TGTGCCAGCTCACCGCAACAGGGAAGACATAATTCACCCCTCCACTTT
NA | NA | TRBJ1-2 | TRBV20-1 | 11 | CSATGHLGYTF | TGCAGTGCTACAGGCCATCTTGGCTACACCTTC
TRBD1 | NA | TRBJ2-7 | TRBV5-5 | 17 | CASSLGDRSYDPYEQYF | TGTGCCAGCAGCTTGGGGGACAGGTCGTACGATCCCTACGAGCAGTACTTC
TRBD2 | NA | TRBJ2-5 | TRBV2 | 15 | CASNLNREVQETQYF | TGTGCCAGCAATCTAAATCGGGAGGTCCAAGAGACCCAGTACTTC
TRBD1 | NA | TRBJ2-2 | TRBV11-3 | 15 | CASSGGQGNTGELFF | TGTGCCAGCAGCGGGGGACAGGGAAACACCGGGGAGCTGTTTTTT
NA | NA | TRBJ2-1 | TRBV5-1 | 15 | CASSLAVEAHNEQFF | TGCGCCAGCAGCTTAGCGGTCGAAGCCCACAATGAGCAGTTCTTC
NA | NA | TRBJ2-5 | TRBV7-9 | 15 | CASSSVSGAVETQYF | TGTGCCAGCAGCTCAGTGTCAGGGGCGGTGGAGACCCAGTACTTC
TRBD1 | once | TRBJ2-1 | TRBV6-6 | 13 | CASSPGGYNEQFF | TGTGCCAGCAGCCCAGGGGGTTACAATGAGCAGTTCTTC
NA | NA | TRBJ1-5 | TRBV29-1 | 12 | CSVGDFNQPQHF | TGCAGCGTTGGGGACTTCAATCAGCCCCAGCATTTT
TRBD1 | NA | TRBJ2-7 | TRBV2 | 14 | CASSKDRDGYEQYF | TGTGCCAGCAGCAAGGACAGGGACGGGTACGAGCAGTACTTC
NA | NA | TRBJ2-3 | TRBV11-2 | 16 | CASSQGGASGMDTQYF | TGTGCCAGCAGCCAGGGGGGAGCCTCGGGGATGGATACGCAGTATTTT
NA | NA | TRBJ1-6 | TRBV19 | 15 | CASSAYNLHNSPLHF | TGTGCCAGTAGTGCTTACAACCTTCATAATTCACCCCTCCACTTT
TRBD1 | NA | TRBJ2-7 | TRBV7-9 | 16 | CASSLVGTGWAYEQYF | TGTGCCAGCAGCTTAGTCGGGACAGGGTGGGCCTACGAGCAGTACTTC
TRBD1 | NA | TRBJ2-7 | TRBV27 | 14 | CASSDRTGGGEQYF | TGTGCCAGCAGTGATAGGACAGGGGGTGGCGAGCAGTACTTC
TRBD2 | NA | TRBJ2-3 | TRBV6-5 | 16 | CASSYSGLAGSDTQYF | TGTGCCAGCAGTTACTCAGGACTAGCGGGGTCAGATACGCAGTATTTT
NA | NA | TRBJ2-7 | TRBV5-1 | 15 | CASSLELLSSYEQYF | TGCGCCAGCAGCTTGGAACTGTTGAGCTCCTACGAGCAGTACTTC
NA | few | TRBJ2-4 | TRBV4-1 | 15 | CASSQRTVGENIQYF | TGCGCCAGCAGCCAAAGGACAGTGGGCGAAAACATTCAGTACTTC
NA | NA | TRBJ1-6 | TRBV11-2 | 15 | CASSLDPQGPSPLHF | TGTGCCAGCAGCTTAGACCCCCAGGGGCCGTCACCCCTCCACTTT
NA | NA | TRBJ1-1 | TRBV5-1 | 18 | CASSFPSSGRASNTEAFF | TGCGCCAGCAGCTTTCCCTCTTCGGGCAGGGCCTCGAACACTGAAGCTTTCTTT
NA | NA | TRBJ1-1 | TRBV2 | 13 | CASSVDTHTEAFF | TGTGCCAGCAGCGTGGACACTCACACTGAAGCTTTCTTT
TRBD1 | NA | TRBJ2-2 | TRBV7-9 | 14 | CASSLEQGAGELFF | TGTGCCAGCAGCTTAGAACAGGGGGCCGGGGAGCTGTTTTTT
NA | once | TRBJ1-5 | TRBV6-1 | 14 | CASSDQGRSQPQHF | TGTGCCAGCAGTGACCAGGGGCGAAGTCAGCCCCAGCATTTT
TRBD1 | NA | TRBJ1-2 | TRBV9 | 16 | CASSVPVAGGDFDYTF | TGTGCCAGCAGCGTCCCAGTCGCAGGGGGCGATTTTGACTACACCTTC
NA | NA | TRBJ1-2 | TRBV6-6 | 12 | CASSSQGWGYTF | TGTGCCAGCAGTTCACAGGGATGGGGCTACACCTTC
TRBD1 | NA | TRBJ2-4 | TRBV6-1 | 16 | CASREMPGQFKNIQYF | TGTGCCAGCAGGGAAATGCCGGGACAGTTCAAAAACATTCAGTACTTC
TRBD1 | NA | TRBJ2-7 | TRBV5-4 | 14 | CASSSQGGPYEQYF | TGTGCCAGCAGCTCACAGGGGGGCCCCTACGAGCAGTACTTC
NA | NA | TRBJ2-2 | TRBV7-9 | 14 | CASSLSGNTGELFF | TGTGCCAGCAGCTTATCAGGGAACACCGGGGAGCTGTTTTTT
NA | NA | TRBJ1-4 | TRBV9 | 14 | CASSQRPLSEKLFF | TGTGCCAGCAGCCAGCGGCCCTTAAGTGAAAAACTGTTTTTT
NA | NA | TRBJ1-2 | TRBV5-1 | 13 | CASSSSQGYGYTF | TGCGCCAGCAGCTCCTCCCAGGGGTATGGCTACACCTTC
TRBD2 | NA | TRBJ2-1 | TRBV10-3 | 18 | CATRGAGGHRSTYNEQFF | TGTGCCACCAGAGGAGCGGGGGGGCACAGGAGCACCTACAATGAGCAGTTCTTC
NA | NA | TRBJ2-5 | TRBV6-5 | 16 | CASSYSRRTAGETQYF | TGTGCCAGCAGTTACTCGAGACGTACCGCCGGGGAGACCCAGTACTTC
NA | few | TRBJ1-5 | TRBV6-6 | 14 | CASSYSQGSQPQHF | TGTGCCAGCAGTTACTCACAGGGAAGTCAGCCCCAGCATTTT
TRBD2 | NA | TRBJ2-1 | TRBV7-2 | 16 | CASSLGAMLAAGEQFF | TGTGCCAGCAGCTTAGGAGCTATGCTAGCGGCCGGGGAGCAGTTCTTC
NA | NA | TRBJ1-5 | TRBV19 | 16 | CASSMRGTVGNQPQHF | TGTGCCAGTAGTATGCGGGGGACGGTGGGCAATCAGCCCCAGCATTTT
TRBD2 | NA | TRBJ2-1 | TRBV5-1 | 15 | CASRRTSGGDNEQFF | TGCGCCAGCAGGCGGACTAGCGGGGGGGACAATGAGCAGTTCTTC
NA | once | TRBJ1-1 | TRBV7-9 | 16 | CASSLFPRGRTTEAFF | TGTGCCAGCAGCTTGTTCCCCCGTGGCAGGACTACTGAAGCTTTCTTT
NA | NA | TRBJ2-3 | TRBV20-1 | 11 | CSASSFDTQYF | TGCAGTGCTAGTTCCTTCGATACGCAGTATTTT
TRBD1 | NA | TRBJ1-2 | TRBV30 | 13 | CAWSIDRDYGYTF | TGTGCCTGGAGTATTGACAGGGACTATGGCTACACCTTC
TRBD2 | NA | TRBJ2-2 | TRBV13 | 17 | CASSSLLAGTNTGELFF | TGTGCCAGCAGCTCCCTTCTAGCGGGCACGAACACCGGGGAGCTGTTTTTT
NA | NA | TRBJ2-5 | TRBV7-2 | 12 | CASSLRRETQYF | TGTGCCAGCAGCTTACGGAGAGAGACCCAGTACTTC
NA | NA | TRBJ2-1 | TRBV7-6 | 14 | CASSYSGPYNEQFF | TGTGCCAGCAGCTATAGCGGCCCTTACAATGAGCAGTTCTTC
TRBD1 | once | TRBJ2-7 | TRBV10-3 | 14 | CATGGTGEAYEQYF | TGTGCCACGGGCGGGACAGGGGAGGCCTACGAGCAGTACTTC
NA | NA | TRBJ2-3 | TRBV7-2 | 14 | CASSRGASTDTQYF | TGTGCCAGCAGCCGGGGAGCTAGCACAGATACGCAGTATTTT
TRBD1 | NA | TRBJ1-5 | TRBV9 | 13 | CASSVGQGQPQHF | TGTGCCAGCAGCGTCGGACAGGGTCAGCCCCAGCATTTT
TRBD1 | NA | TRBJ1-1 | TRBV19 | 14 | CASSSFGTGGEAFF | TGTGCCAGTAGTTCCTTCGGGACAGGGGGAGAAGCTTTCTTT
NA | NA | TRBJ1-3 | TRBV18 | 17 | CASSRHGFRGSGNTIYF | TGTGCCAGCTCAAGACATGGTTTCAGGGGATCTGGAAACACCATATATTTT
NA | NA | TRBJ2-2 | TRBV18 | 16 | CASSPQTGLNTGELFF | TGTGCCAGCTCACCCCAAACAGGGTTGAACACCGGGGAGCTGTTTTTT
NA | NA | TRBJ1-3 | TRBV5-8 | 13 | CASSFRGGNTIYF | TGTGCCAGCAGCTTCAGGGGAGGAAACACCATATATTTT
NA | NA | TRBJ1-1 | TRBV5-1 | 16 | CASLRTAGGDLSEAFF | TGCGCCAGCCTACGGACCGCCGGAGGGGATTTGTCTGAAGCTTTCTTT
TRBD2 | NA | TRBJ2-1 | TRBV15 | 16 | CATSRDLAGGRNEQFF | TGTGCCACCAGCAGGGACTTAGCGGGGGGGCGGAATGAGCAGTTCTTC
NA | NA | TRBJ1-3 | TRBV19 | 15 | CASITGGAGGNTIYF | TGTGCCAGTATCACGGGGGGCGCAGGTGGAAACACCATATATTTT
NA | NA | TRBJ1-1 | TRBV5-6 | 13 | CASSLGLNTEAFF | TGTGCCAGCAGCCTGGGGCTCAACACTGAAGCTTTCTTT
TRBD1 | NA | TRBJ2-7 | TRBV10-2 | 15 | CASSESWGQGHEQYF | TGCGCCAGCAGTGAGTCGTGGGGACAGGGACACGAGCAGTACTTC
NA | NA | TRBJ1-4 | TRBV9 | 14 | CASARRGASEKLFF | TGTGCCAGCGCCCGACGGGGGGCTTCTGAAAAACTGTTTTTT
TRBD1 | NA | TRBJ2-3 | TRBV5-1 | 14 | CASSSGTGGDTQYF | TGCGCCAGCAGCTCCGGGACAGGAGGAGATACGCAGTATTTT